Included here is one TCR beta chain sequence, with context. The antigen is undetermined. Some clones are missing from TCRdb's copy, which holds only in-frame ones; the method was immunoSEQ multiplex PCR. The sample shows tens of thousands of clones, roughly 72% of them seen only once. These data are taken from a study of a mutant IDH1 vaccine in newly diagnosed glioma. Study context: Patients received eight vaccinations in weeks 1, 3, 5, 7, 11, 15, 19, 23. Therapy received beforehand was radiotherapy, temozolomide, or both, with most patients given both.

Points from the study as a whole: Top-clonotype changes in peripheral T cells seemed unrelated to pseudoprogression.

The time point is: week 11, during vaccination. The investigators gave 300 ug of mutant IDH1 20-mer peptide in each vaccine dose, together with topical imiquimod. The TCR sequence derives from a young man with glioma. Some clones in this sample may be carry-over from other donors' samples. Sequenced material: peripheral blood mononuclear cells (PBMCs), taken from a glioma patient whose treatment included an IDH1 peptide vaccine.

CDR3 sequence (DNA): TGCGCCAGCAGCTTGGAGGGACAAACCTATGGCTACACCTTC. Translated: CASSLEGQTYGYTF. The rearrangement joins TRBV5-1 to TRBJ1-2; TRBD1 is a possible D gene (6 bases). The CDR3 loop spans 14 amino acids. Between the trimmed V and J ends, which lost 0 bases and 4 bases, there was a span of 10 bases. The V gene's germline CDR1 is SGHRS and CDR2 YFSETQ. Together with reference TRBV5-1 and TRBJ1-2, the CDR3 gives the full variable domain: KAGVTQTPRYLIKTRGQQVTLSCSPISGHRSVSWYQQTPGQGLQFLFEYFSETQRNKGNFPGRFSGRQFSNSRSEMNVSTLELGDSALYLCASSLEGQTYGYTFGSGTRLTVV.